This TCR beta chain appears in the sequencing data of a study of cytomegalovirus exposure and HLA in healthy donors. Study-wide results and caveats: Cytomegalovirus-associated status was assigned to about 160 TCR beta chains.

Here immunoSEQ multiplex PCR was the method, and the copy in TCRdb shows in-frame clones only, minus some. The sample comprises 150,000 to 200,000 clones, roughly 83% of which are singletons, and about 10% rests with the top ten. The donors belonged to the approximately 120-subject validation cohort, separate from the approximately 700-subject first cohort. Remarks on this clone: Its antigen is as yet unknown.

This CDR3 comprises 16 residues. Germline CDR1 and CDR2: SGDLS and YYNGEE. The V and J ends lost 0 bases and 5 bases, in that order; junction bases with no gene match: 7. V is TRBV9 and J is TRBJ2-5; 10 nucleotides match TRBD2. The TCR was taken from a man in his thirties or forties in good health and CMV-seropositive. Sequencing was carried out using PBMCs. CDR3 sequence reads: CASSVVPSGSGETQYF. In DNA, the CDR3 is TGTGCCAGCAGCGTAGTTCCTAGCGGGAGTGGCGAGACCCAGTACTTC. Complete variable domain (other parts from reference TRBV9 and TRBJ2-5): DSGVTQTPKHLITATGQRVTLRCSPRSGDLSVYWYQQSLDQGLQFLIQYYNGEERAKGNILERFSAQQFPDLHSELNLSSLELGDSALYFCASSVVPSGSGETQYFGPGTRLLVL.